The 27 T cell receptor beta chains below come from one sample, sequenced in a study of T cell changes during pregnancy in multiple sclerosis. The data were produced by immunoSEQ multiplex PCR, yet TCRdb's version contains in-frame clones alone and is incomplete. Of 75,000 to 90,000 clones listed, around nine tenths are singletons. The input for sequencing was CD4+ T cells from peripheral blood mononuclear cells, taken before pregnancy. The receptors here all came from a female donor with multiple sclerosis, enrolled in a pregnancy study.

This clone was seen just once. J is TRBJ2-7 and V is TRBV4-1; possibly TRBD1 for D (5 bases). The CDR3 runs 16 residues. Trimming took off 4 bases at V and 3 bases at J, with 19 bases between the two ends. CDR1 is MGHRA and CDR2 is YSYEKL in the germline V gene. DNA for the CDR3: TGCGCCAGCAGCCCTCATTTACGAGACAGCCACTACGAGCAGTACTTC. It encodes CASSPHLRDSHYEQYF.

This clone occurred once. The V gene is TRBV5-6, the J gene TRBJ1-6, with TRBD1 identical over 9 bases. This CDR3 is 14 amino acids long. Germline CDR1 SGHDT, CDR2 YYEEEE. The trim removed 3 bases at V and 10 bases at J, leaving 5 bases unmatched. CDR3 nucleotides: TGTGCCAGCAGCTCCCCCGGACAGGGGTCACCCCTCCACTTT. It codes for CASSSPGQGSPLHF.

The chain couples TRBV9 to TRBJ1-2, with a possible D match to TRBD1 (5 bases). This CDR3 spans 16 amino acids. Trimming cost V 4 bases and J 6 bases, with 22 bases left between them. CDR1 is SGDLS, CDR2 YYNGEE, per germline. The CDR3 nucleotides are TGTGCCAGCAGCCCCCGTGATCTAGTGATGGGGCATGGCTACACCTTC. It codes for CASSPRDLVMGHGYTF.

V usage is TRBV11-2 and J usage is TRBJ2-5, with D perhaps TRBD2 (5 bases). V was cut by 3 bases and J by 5 bases, with 7 bases left in between. CDR1 and CDR2 (germline): SGHAT, FQNNGV. There are 12 residues in the CDR3. DNA for the CDR3: TGTGCCAGCAGCTTCACGGGGGAGACCCAGTACTTC. Its protein product is CASSFTGETQYF.

V gene TRBV9 combines with J gene TRBJ1-2; D is perhaps TRBD1 (6 bases). Germline V gene lookup returns CDR1 SGDLS and CDR2 YYNGEE. CDR3 length equals 14 residues. V shed 3 bases and J shed 4 bases, with 13 bases lying between them. DNA for the CDR3: TGTGCCAGCAGCGAATCACAGGGATCCTATGGCTACACCTTC. Its protein is CASSESQGSYGYTF. Filled out from reference TRBV9 and TRBJ1-2, the complete variable domain reads DSGVTQTPKHLITATGQRVTLRCSPRSGDLSVYWYQQSLDQGLQFLIQYYNGEERAKGNILERFSAQQFPDLHSELNLSSLELGDSALYFCASSESQGSYGYTFGSGTRLTVV.

The chain combines TRBV7-9 with TRBJ2-1; 7 bases are shared with TRBD2. Germline V gene data show CDR1 as SEHNR and CDR2 as FQNEAQ (reference sequence). Losses at the gene ends were 2 bases for V and 5 bases for J; bases not matched to a gene: 12. This CDR3 region has 17 residues. The CDR3 region is CASSLKERELLHNEQFF. CDR3 coding DNA: TGTGCCAGCAGCTTAAAGGAGCGGGAACTCCTCCACAATGAGCAGTTCTTC. Drawing the rest from reference TRBV7-9 and TRBJ2-1, the complete variable domain is DTGVSQNPRHKITKRGQNVTFRCDPISEHNRLYWYRQTLGQGPEFLTYFQNEAQLEKSRLLSDRFSAERPKGSFSTLEIQRTEQGDSAMYLCASSLKERELLHNEQFFGPGTRLTVL.

The V call is TRBV4-2, the J call TRBJ2-3; the match to TRBD2 covers 11 bases. V lost 6 bases to trimming and J lost 2 bases; unmatched junction nucleotides: 10. CDR1 and CDR2 from the germline V gene are LGHNA and YNFKEQ. The CDR3 covers 17 residues. CDR3 protein: CASSPDSGRDFTDTQYF. CDR3 bases: TGTGCCAGCAGTCCTGATAGCGGGAGGGACTTCACAGATACGCAGTATTTT.

The chain is built from TRBV5-1 and TRBJ2-4; 14 bases line up with TRBD2. CDR3 length: 17 residues. V gave up 4 bases and J gave up 12 bases; unmatched junction bases: 15. Germline lookup yields CDR1 SGHRS and CDR2 YFSETQ. This CDR3 is CASSGDRGPGLAGDQYF. The CDR3 DNA reads as TGCGCCAGCAGCGGGGACAGGGGCCCGGGACTAGCGGGGGATCAGTACTTC.

V and J are TRBV2 and TRBJ2-1; 14 bases agree with TRBD2. The V gene end was trimmed by 6 bases and the J gene end by 0 bases; junction bases not matched to a gene: 10. The germline V gene has CDR1 SNHLY and CDR2 FYNNEI. This CDR3 is 19 amino acids long. The CDR3 DNA reads as TGTGCCAGCAGGGCTGGGACTAGCGGGGGCCAAAGCTCCTACAATGAGCAGTTCTTC. Protein product: CASRAGTSGGQSSYNEQFF.

This clone showed up just once. V usage is TRBV10-2 and J usage is TRBJ2-2; D call uncertain. Germline CDR1 WSHSY, CDR2 SAAADI. CDR3 length: 13 amino acids. V was pared by 5 bases and J by 9 bases, with 13 bases between. The CDR3 DNA is TGCGCCAGCAGTCTCAGGCCAAATAGGGAGCTGTTTTTT. This codes for CASSLRPNRELFF.

Notes on this clone: At one boundary the junction diverges from the germline segment, which might be a read error. The rearrangement uses TRBV9 and TRBJ2-7; 11 positions match TRBD1. CDR3 size: 15 residues. Per the germline V gene, CDR1 is SGDLS and CDR2 is YYNGEE. CDR3 coding DNA: TGTGCCAGCAGTGTAGGGACAGGGGGGTCCTACGAGCAGTACTTC. Its translation: CASSVGTGGSYEQYF. The full variable domain, completed using reference TRBV9 and TRBJ2-7, is DSGVTQTPKHLITATGQRVTLRCSPRSGDLSVYWYQQSLDQGLQFLIQYYNGEERAKGNILERFSAQQFPDLHSELNLSSLELGDSALYFCASSVGTGGSYEQYFGPGTRLTVT.

The chain uses TRBV6-5 and TRBJ2-7; D may be TRBD1 (6 bases). The CDR3 consists of 12 residues. V was trimmed by 6 bases and J by 6 bases, leaving 12 bases between them. The germline CDR1 and CDR2 sequences are MNHEY and SVGAGI. The CDR3 DNA follows: TGTGCCAGCAGGAGCACAGGGATCGAGCAGTACTTC. As protein: CASRSTGIEQYF.

The J gene is TRBJ1-2, the V gene TRBV28; unclear D gene. CDR1 MDHEN and CDR2 SYDVKM come from the germline V gene. The CDR3 is 15 residues long. Between the trimmed V and J ends, which lost 3 bases and 5 bases, there was a span of 16 bases. The chain's CDR3 is CASSFLGFSLYGYTF. DNA for the CDR3: TGTGCCAGCAGTTTTCTCGGTTTCTCACTTTATGGCTACACCTTC.

V is TRBV10-3 and J is TRBJ1-3; no clear D. The germline V gene has CDR1 ENHRY and CDR2 SYGVKD. This CDR3 is 12 amino acids long. V was pared by 9 bases and J by 1 base, with 7 bases between. As DNA, the CDR3 is TGTGCCATGGCTAGGTCTGGAAACACCATATATTTT. Translated: CAMARSGNTIYF.

The CDR3 reads CASTTTGNTGELFF. The CDR3 DNA reads TGTGCCAGCACCACGACAGGGAACACCGGGGAGCTGTTTTTT. V usage is TRBV6-6 and J usage is TRBJ2-2; possible D gene TRBD1, 6 bases. This CDR3 has 14 amino acids. The V and J ends lost 7 bases and 1 base respectively, with 10 bases between them. CDR1 and CDR2 (germline): MNHNY, SVGAGI (reference sequence).

This chain joins TRBV19 and TRBJ2-6; D call uncertain. Trimming took off 7 bases at V and 0 bases at J, with 13 bases between the two ends. Germline V gene data show CDR1 as LNHDA and CDR2 as SQIVND (reference sequence). The CDR3 contains 16 residues. CDR3 bases: TGTGCCAGTATGGTTGGCATTCGCTCTGGGGCCAACGTCCTGACTTTC. Its translation: CASMVGIRSGANVLTF.

V usage is TRBV25-1 and J usage is TRBJ2-1; unclear D gene. V gave up 3 bases and J gave up 14 bases, with 17 bases separating them. Per germline, CDR1 MGHDK and CDR2 SYGVNS. This CDR3 has 13 residues. CDR3 DNA: TGTGCCAGCAGTGACCCTTACTACTTTCGCAAGTTCTTC. It encodes CASSDPYYFRKFF.

This rearrangement joins TRBV13 to TRBJ2-7, with a tentative D call TRBD2 (5 bases). CDR1 PRHDT and CDR2 FYEKMQ come from the germline V gene (reference sequence). Trimming stripped 6 bases from V and 3 bases from J, with 15 bases between. This CDR3 region has 14 residues. The CDR3 DNA sequence: TGTGCCAGCAGTCAAAACGGACGGGGCTACGAGCAGTACTTC. This gives the protein CASSQNGRGYEQYF.

The chain is built from TRBV21-1 and TRBJ2-1; TRBD1 is taken as the D call from the table, unchecked against the DNA. TRBV21-1 has pseudogene status. The CDR3 runs to 14 residues. Here the CDR3 reads CASSKECQNNEQFF. The CDR3 DNA follows: TGTGCCAGCAGCAAAGAGTGTCAGAACAATGAGCAGTTCTTC.

V usage is TRBV5-1 and J usage is TRBJ1-2; D may be TRBD1 (6 bases). This CDR3 comprises 14 residues. The germline V gene encodes CDR1 SGHRS and CDR2 YFSETQ. Deletions cut 1 base from V and 5 bases from J, with 12 bases between. The CDR3 loop is CASSLSGQMYGYTF. The DNA of the CDR3 is TGCGCCAGCAGCTTGTCTGGACAGATGTATGGCTACACCTTC.

The chain uses TRBV6-6 and TRBJ2-7, with TRBD2 as a possible D gene (6 bases). The CDR3 is 14 amino acids. The V end was cut by 5 bases, the J end by 0 bases, with 11 bases between. Germline CDR1 MNHNY, CDR2 SVGAGI (reference sequence). CDR3 sequence reads: CASSPRGSSYEQYF. CDR3 nucleotides: TGTGCCAGCAGTCCCCGGGGGTCCTCCTACGAGCAGTACTTC.

V is TRBV30 and J is TRBJ1-5, with 7 bases aligning to TRBD1. Germline CDR1 and CDR2: GTSNPN and SVGIG (reference sequence). Trimming cost V 2 bases and J 4 bases; bases outside gene matches: 11. The CDR3 consists of 16 residues. The CDR3 coding sequence is TGTGCCTGGAGTCCACCGGACAGGATTTTTAATCAGCCCCAGCATTTT. The encoded protein is CAWSPPDRIFNQPQHF.

V is TRBV5-6 and J is TRBJ2-1, with TRBD2 matching over 8 bases. This CDR3 spans 16 amino acids. CDR1 SGHDT and CDR2 YYEEEE come from the germline V gene. V trimming: 1 base; J trimming: 5 bases; junction bases outside the gene matches: 8. Here the CDR3 DNA reads TGTGCCAGCAGCTTGATGCTAGCGGGTGTCCACAATGAGCAGTTCTTC. Translation gives CASSLMLAGVHNEQFF.

The chain couples TRBV4-2 to TRBJ1-1; unclear D gene. Germline loops: CDR1 LGHNA, CDR2 YNFKEQ. This CDR3 has 12 residues. V lost 1 base and J lost 6, with 6 bases in between. In DNA form, the CDR3 reads TGTGCCAGCAGCCAAGCTCGTTCTGAAGCTTTCTTT. Its translation: CASSQARSEAFF.

J is TRBJ1-1 and V is TRBV5-1; D is ambiguous. Trimming left V 1 base short and J 0 bases short, with 4 bases between. The CDR3 totals 13 residues. Germline CDR1 SGHRS, CDR2 YFSETQ. This chain's CDR3 is CASSLTLNTEAFF. DNA for the CDR3: TGCGCCAGCAGCTTGACACTGAACACTGAAGCTTTCTTT.

This clone appeared a single time. The chain joins TRBV19 to TRBJ1-2; perhaps TRBD1 as D (6 bases). The V gene lost 6 bases and the J gene lost 1 base, with 12 bases spanning the gap. The CDR3 covers 14 residues. Germline V gene lookup returns CDR1 LNHDA and CDR2 SQIVND (reference sequence). As DNA, the CDR3 is TGTGCCAGTAGGGTTACAGGGATTAACTATGGCTACACCTTC. This gives the protein CASRVTGINYGYTF.

The V call is TRBV5-1, the J call TRBJ2-5, with TRBD1 identical over 7 bases. Germline assignment: CDR1 SGHRS and CDR2 YFSETQ. V gave up 4 bases and J gave up 5 bases; unmatched junction bases: 8. The CDR3 loop spans 14 amino acids. This CDR3 is CASSVTGAVETQYF. In DNA form, the CDR3 reads TGCGCCAGCAGCGTAACAGGGGCGGTGGAGACCCAGTACTTC.